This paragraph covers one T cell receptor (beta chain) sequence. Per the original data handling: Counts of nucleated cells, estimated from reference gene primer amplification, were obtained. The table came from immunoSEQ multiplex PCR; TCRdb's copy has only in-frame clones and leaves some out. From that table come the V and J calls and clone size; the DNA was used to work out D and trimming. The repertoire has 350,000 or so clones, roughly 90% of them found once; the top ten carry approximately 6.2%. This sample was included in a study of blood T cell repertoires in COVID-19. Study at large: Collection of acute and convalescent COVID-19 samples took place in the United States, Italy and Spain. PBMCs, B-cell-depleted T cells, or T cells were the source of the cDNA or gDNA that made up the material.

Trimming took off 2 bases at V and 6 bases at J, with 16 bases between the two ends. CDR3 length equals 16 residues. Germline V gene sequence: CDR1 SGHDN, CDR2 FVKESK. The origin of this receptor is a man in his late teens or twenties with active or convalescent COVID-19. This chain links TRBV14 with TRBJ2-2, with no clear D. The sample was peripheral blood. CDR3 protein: CASSQRRPDKAGELFF. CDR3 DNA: TGTGCCAGCAGCCAAAGGCGGCCCGATAAGGCCGGGGAGCTGTTTTTT.